This T cell receptor beta chain was captured in a study of metastatic and nonmetastatic thyroid tumors. Study in general: The authors compared repertoires across blood and tumor or nodule tissue from malignant and benign thyroid patients. Notes on the study in general: It was reported that TCR beta diversity was significantly higher in malignant thyroid tumors than benign nodules, in blood and tumor.

There were no patients who had received any treatment before thyroid surgery. Germline V gene data show CDR1 as MNHEY and CDR2 as SMNVEV (reference sequence). V shed 8 bases and J shed 8 bases, with 31 bases lying between them. CDR3 size: 19 residues. Authors' data handling: Across clinicopathological groups, CDR3 differences served as the basis for building a distant-metastasis classifier for papillary thyroid cancer. TCRdb reprocessed the PCR reads using MiXCR. TCRdb, rather than the study authors, made the V and J calls. The sample contains about 26,000 clones, more than 25% of which appear only once. As to this clone: Its target is unknown. A much bigger clone sits one base away, suggesting this may be a read error.

The rearrangement links TRBV27 to TRBJ2-6; tentatively, D is TRBD1 or TRBD2 (5 bases each). Sequenced material: blood. The sequence came from a female donor with papillary thyroid cancer or a benign thyroid nodule (not recorded which). Some clones in this sample may be carry-over from other donors' samples. The CDR3 region has the DNA TGTGCCAGCGGTTCGACCTCCGGGGAGCTGATGTGGGGGTCCAACGTCCTGACTTTC. Translating it yields CASGSTSGELMWGSNVLTF. The full variable domain, with the rest looked up from reference TRBV27 and TRBJ2-6, is EAQVTQNPRYLITVTGKKLTVTCSQNMNHEYMSWYRQDPGLGLRQIYYSMNVEVTDKGDVPEGYKVSRKEKRNFPLILESPSPNQTSLYFCASGSTSGELMWGSNVLTFGAGSRLTVL.